This record looks at one T cell receptor beta chain sequence and its context. This clone showed up many times. No clone much larger than this one lies a single base away; base qualities are absent. Total RNA from at least 9,000 sorted tetramer+ CD8 T cells was reverse transcribed into cDNA for TCR profiling. CDR3 regions were PCR-amplified with primers annealing to V and J regions, and unique molecular identifiers were added to track templates. The immunoSEQ platform, including its sequencing and error-correction standards, was used to profile TCRalpha and TCRbeta chains. Concerning the study's data processing: Clonal copy numbers were corrected for sequencing and PCR errors, and CDR3s were defined according to IMGT conventions. Analysis was limited to productive rearrangements and used immunoSEQ Analyzer versions 2.0 and 3.0, and gene-pairing frequencies were further processed in Microsoft Excel. V-J pairings were visualized as Circos plots, and CDR3 motifs were found with MEME plus a custom motifSearch program. The OLGA algorithm was used to calculate the probability of generation of TCR sequences. Clonotypes seen at both visits were designated persistent, clonotypes seen only acutely were designated nonpersistent, and clonotypes seen only at convalescence were designated de novo. An amino acid clonotype used by more than one donor was defined as a public TCR. In its TCRdb copy, this immuneACCESS table keeps in-frame sequences only and misses some clones. Where compared with another copy, unresolved V genes explain less than half of these, and the others have no known cause. The V and J calls and the clone size are those of that table, but D and trimming were determined from the DNA. This sample is represented by 1,200 to 1,500 clones; 20% to 25% of them were singletons. Jointly, the top ten make up about 50% of the sample.

The sample's time point label, in plain terms: acute infectious mononucleosis, at clinical presentation within 2 weeks of symptom onset (visit 1). CD8 T cell responses to two immunodominant EBV epitopes, BRLF1 109 (YVL-BR) and BMLF1 280 (GLC-BM), were tracked in the study over primary infection. A positive serum heterophile antibody test and EBV viral capsid antigen-specific IgM indicated primary EBV infection. Total CD8 T cells were first enriched from PBMCs by magnetic positive selection (MACS). A FACSAria III was used to sort live CD3+ CD8+ tetramer+ cells to over 95% purity. Cells were sorted with a PE-conjugated tetramer loaded with the BMLF1 280-288 peptide. Directly ex vivo after tetramer sorting, the TCR repertoires of EBV epitope-specific CD8 T cells were deep-sequenced at acute infection and at convalescence. The donors were a few individuals between about 18 and 30 years old who had clinical acute infectious mononucleosis along with laboratory evidence of primary EBV infection. Heparinized peripheral blood was collected once when donors presented clinically with mononucleosis symptoms and a second time roughly 6 months afterward. PBMCs were isolated by Ficoll-Paque density gradient centrifugation.

CDR3 length: 15 amino acids, cysteine to phenylalanine. The only DNA kept is the CDR3, 45 bases in frame from the first base. The data originate from a study of blood T cell repertoires in acute mononucleosis (dated by TCRdb to 2020 to 2022). About the study as a whole: To capture the primary response, acute-phase samples were obtained within 2 weeks of when symptoms began. In acute infection, YVL-BR-specific cells made up a mean of about 2.2% of blood CD8 T cells and GLC-BM-specific cells made up a mean of roughly 1.1%. Mean blood EBV load was approximately 4 log10 genome copies per million B cells during acute infection and around 2.8 at convalescence. General study outcomes and caveats: The cohort comprised only a few donors, so group averages rested on very few individuals. Just about 9% of the unique acute clonotypes remained in convalescence, but these persisting clonotypes accounted for most of the response, and new, diverse de novo clonotypes seemingly replaced the other acute clonotypes. Because only a fraction of each donor's blood was analyzed, sampling error might partly explain the low overlap between acute and convalescent clonotypes. Both chains appeared to be involved in GLC-BM selection, with public TCRbeta motifs on BV14-BJ2 and BV20-BJ1 together with a TCRalpha motif on AV5-AJ31.

This material consisted of EBV GLC epitope tetramer+ CD8+ T cells sorted from PBMCs, taken during acute infectious mononucleosis. In the paper's terms, the cell subset or site label means: CD8 T cells binding tetramer with EBV BMLF1 280-288 peptide (GLC-BM). Recombination joined TRBV21-1 with TRBJ2-7; the table assigns TRBD1, which was not confirmed against the DNA. TRBV21-1 is designated a pseudogene. The clonotype originates from a woman aged 18-30 years with infectious mononucleosis caused by EBV. CDR3 reads: CASNLGQILPGEQYF. The DNA is as follows: TGTGCCAGCAACCTGGGACAGATCCTGCCGGGCGAGCAGTACTTC.